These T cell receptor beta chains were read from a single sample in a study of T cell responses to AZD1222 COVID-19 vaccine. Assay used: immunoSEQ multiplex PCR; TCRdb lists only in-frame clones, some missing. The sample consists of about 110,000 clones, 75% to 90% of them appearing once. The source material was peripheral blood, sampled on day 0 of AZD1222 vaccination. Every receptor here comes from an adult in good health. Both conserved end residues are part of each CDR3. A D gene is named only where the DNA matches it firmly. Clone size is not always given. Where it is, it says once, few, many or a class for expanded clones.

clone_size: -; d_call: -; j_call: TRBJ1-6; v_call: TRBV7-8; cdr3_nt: TGTGCCAGCAGCTTAGCGCGGGGAAGCTCCTATAATTCACCCCTCCACTTT; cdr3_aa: CASSLARGSSYNSPLHF
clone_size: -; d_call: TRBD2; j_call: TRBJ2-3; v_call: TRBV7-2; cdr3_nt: TGTGCCAGCAGCTCGAAGCGGGCTAGCGGGGCAGATACGCAGTATTTT; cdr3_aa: CASSSKRASGADTQYF
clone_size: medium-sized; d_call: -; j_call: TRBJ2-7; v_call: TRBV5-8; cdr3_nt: TGTGCCAGCAGCTCCAGGGACCACTACGAGCAGTACTTC; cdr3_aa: CASSSRDHYEQYF
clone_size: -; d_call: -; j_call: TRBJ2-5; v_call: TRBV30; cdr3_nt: TGTGCCTTATCTCTGACCCAAGAGACCCAGTACTTC; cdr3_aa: CALSLTQETQYF
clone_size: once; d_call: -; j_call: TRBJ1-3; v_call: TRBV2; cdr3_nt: TGTGCCAGCAGCCTGGGGTTCTCTGGAAACACCATATATTTT; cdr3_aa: CASSLGFSGNTIYF
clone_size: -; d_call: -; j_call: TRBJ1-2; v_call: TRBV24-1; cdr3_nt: TGTGCCACCAGTGATAGGACAGCCTATGTCTACACCTTC; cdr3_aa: CATSDRTAYVYTF
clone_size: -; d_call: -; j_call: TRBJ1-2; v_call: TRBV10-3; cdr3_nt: TGTGCCATCAGTGGACCAGAAAGGGGCTATGGCTACACCTTC; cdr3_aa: CAISGPERGYGYTF
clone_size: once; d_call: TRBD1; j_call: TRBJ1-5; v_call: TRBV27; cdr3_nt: TGTGCCAGCAGTACCGGACAGGGCCGGGATAGCAATCAGCCCCAGCATTTT; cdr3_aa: CASSTGQGRDSNQPQHF
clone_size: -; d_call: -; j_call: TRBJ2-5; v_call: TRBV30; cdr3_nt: TGTGCCTGGAGTTGGAGTGGGAATCTGCAGACCCAGTACTTC; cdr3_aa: CAWSWSGNLQTQYF
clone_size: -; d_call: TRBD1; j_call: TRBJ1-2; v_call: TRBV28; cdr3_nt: TGTGCCAGCAGTATAAGGGACAGGGGGCGAGATGGCTACACCTTC; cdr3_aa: CASSIRDRGRDGYTF
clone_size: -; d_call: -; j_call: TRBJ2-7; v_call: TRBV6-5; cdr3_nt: TGTGCCAGCAGTTACCTGAAGGGACCTGTAAACTTC; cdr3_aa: CASSYLKGPVNF
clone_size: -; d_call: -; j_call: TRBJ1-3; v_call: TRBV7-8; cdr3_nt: TGTGCCAGCAGCTTAGCGTTTACGGGGCTTCTCTCTGGAAACACCATATATTTT; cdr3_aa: CASSLAFTGLLSGNTIYF
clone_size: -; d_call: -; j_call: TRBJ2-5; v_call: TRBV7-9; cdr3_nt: TGTGCCAGCAGCTTAGAGGCGGCTCGAGGGGAGACCCAGTACTTC; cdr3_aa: CASSLEAARGETQYF
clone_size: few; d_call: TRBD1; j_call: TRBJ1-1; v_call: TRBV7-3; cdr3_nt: TGTGCCAGCAGCTCACCGGGACAGACTTCTGAAGCTTTCTTT; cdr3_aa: CASSSPGQTSEAFF
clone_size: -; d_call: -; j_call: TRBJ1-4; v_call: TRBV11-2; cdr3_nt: TGTGCCAGCAGCGCTTGGGGGGGAGCAACTAATGAAAAACTGTTTTTT; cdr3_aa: CASSAWGGATNEKLFF
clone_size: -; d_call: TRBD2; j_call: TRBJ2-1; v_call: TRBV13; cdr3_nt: TGTGCCAGCAGCTTAGTAGGGGACTATGAAAATGAGCAGTTCTTC; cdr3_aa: CASSLVGDYENEQFF
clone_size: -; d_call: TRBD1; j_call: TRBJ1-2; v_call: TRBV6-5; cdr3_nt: TGTGCCAGCAGTTATCAGGGGGAGAACTATGGCTACACCTTC; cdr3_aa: CASSYQGENYGYTF
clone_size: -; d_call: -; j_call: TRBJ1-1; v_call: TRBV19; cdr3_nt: TGTGCCGCCTACGACAGTGCCGAGTTTGCCACTGAAGCTTTCTTT; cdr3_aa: CAAYDSAEFATEAFF
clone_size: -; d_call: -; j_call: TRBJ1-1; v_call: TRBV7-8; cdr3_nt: TGTGCCAGCAGCTTAGCGTTGGGGACGAACACTGAAGCTTTCTTT; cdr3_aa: CASSLALGTNTEAFF
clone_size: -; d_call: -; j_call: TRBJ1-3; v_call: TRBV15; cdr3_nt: TGTGCCACCAGCAGAGGAGAAGGGAGCTCTGGAAACACCATATATTTT; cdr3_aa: CATSRGEGSSGNTIYF
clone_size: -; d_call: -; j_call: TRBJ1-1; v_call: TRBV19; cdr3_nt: TGTGCCAGTAAACTTAACACTGAAGCTTTCTTT; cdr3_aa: CASKLNTEAFF
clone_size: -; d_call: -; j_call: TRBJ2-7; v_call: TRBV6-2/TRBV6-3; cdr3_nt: TGTGCCAGCAGTTACTCCAGACAGACCGAGCAGTACTTC; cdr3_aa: CASSYSRQTEQYF
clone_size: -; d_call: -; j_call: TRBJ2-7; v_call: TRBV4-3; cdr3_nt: TGCGCCAGCAGCCAAGATGGGGACGAGCAGTACTTC; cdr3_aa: CASSQDGDEQYF
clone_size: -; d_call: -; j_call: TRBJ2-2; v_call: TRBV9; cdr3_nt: TGTGCCAGCAGCCTCCAGGGGGGGGGCTTCCCTCCCGGGGAGCTGTTTTTT; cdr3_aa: CASSLQGGGFPPGELFF
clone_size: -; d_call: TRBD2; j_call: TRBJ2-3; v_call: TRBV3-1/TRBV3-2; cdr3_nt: TGTGCCAGCAGCCAACAAACTAGCGGGGGGGCAAGAGATACGCAGTATTTT; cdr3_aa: CASSQQTSGGARDTQYF
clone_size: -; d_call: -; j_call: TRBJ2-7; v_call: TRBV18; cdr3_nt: TGTGCCAGCTCTGAGGGAACCTACGAGCAGTACTTC; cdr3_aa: CASSEGTYEQYF
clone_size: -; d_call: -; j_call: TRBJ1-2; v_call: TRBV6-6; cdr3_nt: TGTGCCAGCAGTTACGGTCAGGGAGCCTATGGCTACACCTTC; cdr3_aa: CASSYGQGAYGYTF
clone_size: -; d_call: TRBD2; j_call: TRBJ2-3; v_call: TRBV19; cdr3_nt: TGTGCCAGTAGTGTGGCGGGGGGACCCACAGATACGCAGTATTTT; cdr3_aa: CASSVAGGPTDTQYF
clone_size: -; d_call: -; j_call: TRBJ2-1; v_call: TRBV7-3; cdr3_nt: TGTGCCAGCAGCTTGGCAGGGGTTAATGAGCAGTTCTTC; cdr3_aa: CASSLAGVNEQFF
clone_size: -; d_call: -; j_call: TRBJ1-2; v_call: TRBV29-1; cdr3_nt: TGCAGCGTTCCGCAGGGTACCGACTATGGCTACACCTTC; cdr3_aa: CSVPQGTDYGYTF
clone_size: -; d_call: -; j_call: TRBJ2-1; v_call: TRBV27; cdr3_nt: TGTGCCAGCAGTTTACTCGGGGGTGTGCAGTTCTTC; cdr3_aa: CASSLLGGVQFF
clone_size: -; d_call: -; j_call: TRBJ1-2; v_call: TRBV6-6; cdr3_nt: TGTGCCAGCAGTTACGGACAGCCCGGTGGCTACACCTTC; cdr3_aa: CASSYGQPGGYTF
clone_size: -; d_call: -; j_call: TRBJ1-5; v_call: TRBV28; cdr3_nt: TGTGCCAGCAGTTTAGGGAGCCAGCCCCAGCATTTT; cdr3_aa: CASSLGSQPQHF
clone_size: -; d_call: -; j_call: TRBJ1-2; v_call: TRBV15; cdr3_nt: TGTGCCACCAGCAGAGATGGAAGCTCAAGGGGGGATGGCTACACCTTC; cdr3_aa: CATSRDGSSRGDGYTF
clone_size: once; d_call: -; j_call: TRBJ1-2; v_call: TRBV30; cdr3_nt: TGTGCCTGGGGCCGCTTCTATGGCTACACCTTC; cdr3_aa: CAWGRFYGYTF
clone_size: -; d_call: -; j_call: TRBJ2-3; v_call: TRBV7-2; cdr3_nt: TGTGCGGCTAGCCCTTCCGCAGATACGCAGTATTTT; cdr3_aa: CAASPSADTQYF
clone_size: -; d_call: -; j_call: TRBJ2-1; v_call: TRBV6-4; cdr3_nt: TGTGCCAGCAGTGACTCCCCTCATGGTGAGCAGTTCTTC; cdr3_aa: CASSDSPHGEQFF
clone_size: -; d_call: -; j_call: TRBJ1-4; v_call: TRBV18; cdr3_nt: TGTGCCAGCTCACCGCGATTTGGGGAAAAACTGTTTTTT; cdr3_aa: CASSPRFGEKLFF
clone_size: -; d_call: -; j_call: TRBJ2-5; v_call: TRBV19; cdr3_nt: TGTGCCAGTAAACAGGGTCTCCGAGAGACCCAGTACTTC; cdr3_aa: CASKQGLRETQYF
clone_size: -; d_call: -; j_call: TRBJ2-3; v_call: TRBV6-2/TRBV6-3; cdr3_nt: TGTGCCAGCAGTTACGATGGGGCTCCGCAGTATTTT; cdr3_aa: CASSYDGAPQYF
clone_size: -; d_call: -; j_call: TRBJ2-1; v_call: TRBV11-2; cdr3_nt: TGTGCCAGCAGCCCTCGGGACTTGTCCTACAATGAGCAGTTCTTC; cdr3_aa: CASSPRDLSYNEQFF